This is a list of T cell receptor beta chains from one sample in a study of shared clonotypes between healthy human individuals. Method: immunoSEQ multiplex PCR; TCRdb's copy keeps in-frame clones and lacks some. This sample yields about 2 million clones, of which just under 95% are seen a single time; roughly 1.2% belongs to the top ten. The specimen sequenced was naive CD8+ T cells sorted from blood. These receptors were taken from a man aged 18 to 29 in good health. CDR3s include the opening cysteine and the closing phenylalanine or tryptophan. A D gene is named only where the DNA matches it firmly. Clone size is stated in some rows and not others, as once, few, many or a class when expanded.

>TRBV6-5|.|TRBJ1-2|.
CASSYSIRTHGDGYTF
TGTGCCAGCAGTTACTCCATCCGGACACATGGAGATGGCTACACCTTC
>TRBV6-1|.|TRBJ1-3|.
CASIGPKAGNTIYF
TGTGCCAGCATAGGCCCCAAGGCAGGAAACACCATATATTTT
>TRBV2|.|TRBJ2-1|TRBD2
CASSGGLAGVYNEQFF
TGTGCCAGCAGTGGGGGATTAGCGGGAGTCTACAATGAGCAGTTCTTC
>TRBV4-2|.|TRBJ1-2|.
CASSHTTGVNYGYTF
TGTGCCAGCAGCCACACCACGGGGGTGAACTATGGCTACACCTTC
>TRBV4-1|.|TRBJ2-1|.
CASSPRSYNEQFF
TGCGCCAGCAGCCCCCGGTCCTACAATGAGCAGTTCTTC
>TRBV23-1|.|TRBJ2-3|TRBD2
CASSVIGGFADTQYF
TGCGCCAGCAGCGTAATCGGGGGGTTTGCAGATACGCAGTATTTT
>TRBV4-1|.|TRBJ2-7|.
CASSQDLWDRAFDEQYF
TGCGCCAGCAGCCAAGATTTATGGGACCGAGCTTTTGACGAGCAGTACTTC
>TRBV7-9|.|TRBJ2-2|TRBD2
CASSHGLAGELFF
TGTGCCAGCAGCCATGGACTAGCCGGGGAGCTGTTTTTT
>TRBV6-6|.|TRBJ2-3|.
CASTGTDTQYF
TGTGCCAGTACAGGCACAGATACGCAGTATTTT
>TRBV28|few|TRBJ1-6|.
CASSQRSQYSPLHF
TGTGCCAGCAGTCAGAGAAGTCAATATTCACCCCTCCACTTT
>TRBV4-3|.|TRBJ2-1|.
CASSQDQGAYNEQFF
TGCGCCAGCAGCCAAGATCAGGGTGCCTACAATGAGCAGTTCTTC
>TRBV4-1|.|TRBJ1-1|.
CASSHNLEGPEAFF
TGCGCCAGCAGCCATAATTTGGAGGGCCCTGAAGCTTTCTTT
>TRBV11-2|.|TRBJ2-2|.
CASSWDNTNTGELFF
TGTGCCAGCAGCTGGGACAACACGAACACCGGGGAGCTGTTTTTT
>TRBV27|once|TRBJ2-7|.
CASSPQSWGIYEQYF
TGTGCCAGCAGTCCCCAGTCCTGGGGCATTTACGAGCAGTACTTC
>TRBV19|.|TRBJ1-1|.
CASTMGSGGNTEAFF
TGTGCCAGTACCATGGGTTCCGGGGGCAACACTGAAGCTTTCTTT
>TRBV4-2|once|TRBJ2-1|.
CASSSSREQFF
TGTGCCAGCAGCTCTAGCCGGGAGCAGTTCTTC
>TRBV10-2|.|TRBJ2-3|TRBD2
CASSEFSGSIADTQYF
TGCGCCAGCAGTGAGTTTAGCGGGAGTATCGCAGATACGCAGTATTTT
>TRBV19|.|TRBJ2-3|TRBD2
CASSITSGSTDTQYF
TGTGCCAGTAGTATTACTAGCGGGTCCACAGATACGCAGTATTTT
>TRBV30|.|TRBJ1-1|.
CAWSVLGVGAFF
TGTGCCTGGAGTGTACTTGGGGTGGGGGCTTTCTTT
>TRBV6-5|.|TRBJ1-5|TRBD1
CASSHGQGAQPQHF
TGTGCCAGCAGTCACGGACAGGGAGCACAGCCCCAGCATTTT